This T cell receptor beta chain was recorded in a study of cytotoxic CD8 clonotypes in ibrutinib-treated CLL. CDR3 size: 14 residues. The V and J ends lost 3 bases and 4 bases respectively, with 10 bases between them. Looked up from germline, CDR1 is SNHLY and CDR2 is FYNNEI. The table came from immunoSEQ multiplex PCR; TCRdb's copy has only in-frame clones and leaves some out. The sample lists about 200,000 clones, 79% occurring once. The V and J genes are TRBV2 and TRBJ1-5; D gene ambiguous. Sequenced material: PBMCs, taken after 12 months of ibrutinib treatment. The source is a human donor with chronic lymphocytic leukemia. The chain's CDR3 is CASSEVYSNQPQHF. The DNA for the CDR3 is TGTGCCAGCAGTGAGGTTTACTCAAATCAGCCCCAGCATTTT.